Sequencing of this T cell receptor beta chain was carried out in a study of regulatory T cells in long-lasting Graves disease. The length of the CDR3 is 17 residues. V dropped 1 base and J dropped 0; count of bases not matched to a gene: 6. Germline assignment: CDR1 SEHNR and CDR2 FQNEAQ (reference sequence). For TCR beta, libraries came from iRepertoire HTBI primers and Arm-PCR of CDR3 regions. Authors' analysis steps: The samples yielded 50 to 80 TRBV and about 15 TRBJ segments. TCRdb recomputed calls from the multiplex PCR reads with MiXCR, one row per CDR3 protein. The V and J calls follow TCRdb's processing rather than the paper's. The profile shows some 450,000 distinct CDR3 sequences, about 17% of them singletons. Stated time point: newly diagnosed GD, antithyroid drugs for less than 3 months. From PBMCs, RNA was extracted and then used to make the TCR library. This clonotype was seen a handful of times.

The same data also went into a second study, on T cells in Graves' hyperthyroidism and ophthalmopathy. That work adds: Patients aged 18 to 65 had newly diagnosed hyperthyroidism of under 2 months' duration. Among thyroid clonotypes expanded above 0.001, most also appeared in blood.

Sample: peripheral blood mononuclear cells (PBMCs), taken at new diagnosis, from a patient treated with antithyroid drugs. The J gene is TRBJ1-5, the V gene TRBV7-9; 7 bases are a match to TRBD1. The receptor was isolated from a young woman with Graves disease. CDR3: CASSLGGTAHSNQPQHF. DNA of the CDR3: TGTGCCAGCAGCTTAGGAGGGACAGCTCATAGCAATCAGCCCCAGCATTTT.